A single sample gave rise to the 27 T cell receptor beta chains below, sequenced in a study of identical twins. From the 5' RACE reads, TCRdb called clonotypes with MiXCR, one entry per CDR3 protein. The sample gives 100,000 or so distinct CDR3 sequences, 5.9% of which show up once; about 12% is in the top ten. Sequenced input: memory T cells sorted from blood. Receptors originate from a woman between 45 and 65 years old in good health.

This clonotype was found many times. This chain connects TRBV20-1 to TRBJ1-4; perhaps TRBD1 as D (6 bases). With 6 bases removed from V and 6 bases from J, the gap between germline ends came to 20 bases. CDR1 is DFQATT, CDR2 SNEGSKA, per germline (reference sequence). CDR3 length equals 15 residues. CDR3 DNA: TGCAGTGCGTCCGGACAGACATCAAGGGATGAAAAACTGTTTTTT. The encoded protein is CSASGQTSRDEKLFF.

This clonotype showed up many times. The genes are TRBV7-9 and TRBJ1-2; tentative D call: TRBD1 (5 bases). The CDR3 contains 14 residues. V dropped 3 bases and J dropped 8 bases, with 16 bases sitting between them. The germline V gene encodes CDR1 SEHNR and CDR2 FQNEAQ (reference sequence). Here the CDR3 DNA reads TGTGCCAGCAGCTTTGTAGGGGACGGTGGGGGCTACACCTTC. It yields the protein CASSFVGDGGGYTF.

In its sample, this clonotype was seen many times. The chain couples TRBV7-9 to TRBJ2-2; D call uncertain. The germline CDR1 and CDR2 sequences are SEHNR and FQNEAQ (reference sequence). The CDR3 is 12 residues long. V lost 11 bases and J lost 6, with 13 bases in between. CDR3 sequence: CAAALVAGELFF. CDR3 nucleotide sequence: TGTGCCGCCGCGCTCGTGGCCGGGGAGCTGTTTTTT.

The V gene is TRBV6-1, the J gene TRBJ2-3; weak D call: TRBD2 (6 bases). Germline CDR1 MNHNS, CDR2 SASEGT. Trimming stripped 3 bases from V and 5 bases from J, with 18 bases between. CDR3 length: 16 residues. The CDR3 reads CASSDVWRALIDTQYF. Here the CDR3 DNA reads TGTGCCAGCAGTGACGTTTGGAGGGCCTTGATAGATACGCAGTATTTT.

This clonotype came up many times. The chain couples TRBV6-5 to TRBJ1-1; D perhaps matches TRBD1 (6 bases). Per the germline V gene, CDR1 is MNHEY and CDR2 is SVGAGI. V was cut by 6 bases and J by 0 bases, with 20 bases left in between. This CDR3 is 17 amino acids long. The CDR3 region has the DNA TGTGCCAGCAGGTCACCGGGACAACTACTGATGAACACTGAAGCTTTCTTT. Translated, it gives CASRSPGQLLMNTEAFF.

This clonotype occurred many times. V and J are TRBV15 and TRBJ2-2; 10 bases fit TRBD2. The CDR3 sequence is 17 residues long. With 0 bases clipped from V and 7 bases from J, the junction kept 8 bases outside the gene matches. From germline, CDR1 is LNHNV and CDR2 YYDKDF (reference sequence). DNA of the CDR3: TGTGCCACCAGCAGAGAGGCTAGCGGGAGAAGGGTCGGGGAGCTGTTTTTT. Its protein product is CATSREASGRRVGELFF.

This clonotype was counted many times. This chain links TRBV12-3 or TRBV12-4 with TRBJ2-2; 7 bases align to TRBD2. The ends lost 6 bases at V and 2 bases at J; junction bases unmatched: 15. This CDR3 comprises 18 residues. CDR3 coding DNA: TGTGCCAGCAGCGTGCTCAGTCTAGCGGTCCTCAACACCGGGGAGCTGTTTTTT. This encodes CASSVLSLAVLNTGELFF.

In this sample, this clonotype turned up many times. The chain is built from TRBV12-3 or TRBV12-4 and TRBJ1-1; D uncertain. This CDR3 has 12 amino acids. With 7 bases removed from V and 9 bases from J, the gap between germline ends came to 15 bases. The CDR3, as DNA: TGTGCCAGCAAGAAACCTCTTGGGAAAGCTTTCTTT. Protein product: CASKKPLGKAFF.

In this sample, this clonotype turned up many times. V is TRBV5-1 and J is TRBJ2-3; 10 bases map to TRBD2. The CDR3 is 17 amino acids. Germline V gives CDR1 SGHRS, CDR2 YFSETQ. The ends lost 0 bases at V and 1 base at J; junction bases unmatched: 5. The CDR3 DNA is TGCGCCAGCAGCTTGGATCTAGCGGGAGTTGGCACAGATACGCAGTATTTT. It yields the protein CASSLDLAGVGTDTQYF. The whole variable domain, remainder taken from reference TRBV5-1 and TRBJ2-3, is KAGVTQTPRYLIKTRGQQVTLSCSPISGHRSVSWYQQTPGQGLQFLFEYFSETQRNKGNFPGRFSGRQFSNSRSEMNVSTLELGDSALYLCASSLDLAGVGTDTQYFGPGTRLTVL.

Many counts were recorded for this clonotype. V and J are TRBV12-3 or TRBV12-4 and TRBJ1-3; D uncertain. The CDR3 is made up of 15 amino acids. Trimming took off 6 bases at V and 0 bases at J, with 12 bases between the two ends. CDR3 protein: CASSTGAASGNTIYF. CDR3 nucleotides: TGTGCCAGCAGCACTGGTGCCGCCTCTGGAAACACCATATATTTT.

There are many counts of this clonotype. The V and J genes are TRBV20-1 and TRBJ1-1; no reliable D call. Trimming shortened V by 1 base and J by 1 base, and 10 bases separated the two germline ends. Germline CDR1 is DFQATT and CDR2 is SNEGSKA (reference sequence). The CDR3 runs to 14 residues. The CDR3 bases are TGCAGTGCTAGAGCCGTTCGGGCGAACACTGAAGCTTTCTTT. This gives the protein CSARAVRANTEAFF.

This clonotype was seen at least ten times. The gene calls are TRBV2 and TRBJ2-3; 10 bases fit TRBD2. CDR3 length: 18 amino acids. With V trimmed by 6 bases and J by 5 bases, 17 bases remained unmatched. CDR1 and CDR2 from the germline V gene are SNHLY and FYNNEI. CDR3 in amino acids: CASSAIRASGSMGDTQYF. CDR3 sequence (DNA): TGTGCCAGCAGCGCTATTCGAGCTAGCGGGAGTATGGGAGATACGCAGTATTTT. Supplemented by reference TRBV2 and TRBJ2-3, the full variable domain reads EPEVTQTPSHQVTQMGQEVILRCVPISNHLYFYWYRQILGQKVEFLVSFYNNEISEKSEIFDDQFSVERPDGSNFTLKIRSTKLEDSAMYFCASSAIRASGSMGDTQYFGPGTRLTVL.

The V call is TRBV24-1, the J call TRBJ2-6; 7 bases fit TRBD1. Trimming cost V 9 bases and J 2 bases; bases outside gene matches: 3. This CDR3 spans 14 amino acids. Germline V gene data show CDR1 as KGHDR and CDR2 as SFDVKD. CDR3 nucleotides: TGTGCCACCCAGGGGGTGACTGGGGCCAACGTCCTGACTTTC. Its protein product is CATQGVTGANVLTF.

This clonotype was seen many times. The chain links TRBV10-3 to TRBJ2-3; D is unclear. Germline V gene sequence: CDR1 ENHRY, CDR2 SYGVKD. V was trimmed by 8 bases and J by 2 bases, leaving 5 bases between them. The CDR3 sequence is 11 residues long. CDR3 region: CAIGFTDTQYF. CDR3 coding DNA: TGTGCCATCGGTTTCACAGATACGCAGTATTTT.

This clonotype has a handful of counts. The chain uses TRBV7-8 and TRBJ2-5; unclear D gene. Between the trimmed V and J ends, which lost 7 bases and 0 bases, there was a span of 6 bases. This CDR3 spans 12 amino acids. Germline CDR1 SGHVS, CDR2 FQNEAQ. CDR3 region: CASTPYQETQYF. CDR3 DNA: TGTGCCAGCACCCCGTACCAAGAGACCCAGTACTTC.

This clonotype appeared many times. J is TRBJ1-1 and V is TRBV6-5; D is unresolved. Germline lookup yields CDR1 MNHEY and CDR2 SVGAGI. The CDR3 runs to 13 residues. V was shortened by 3 bases and J by 5 bases, with 10 bases between the two germline ends. The CDR3 bases are TGTGCCAGCAGTTATGGAGGGCCTACTGAAGCTTTCTTT. It translates to CASSYGGPTEAFF.

J is TRBJ2-3 and V is TRBV10-2; D is uncertain. Trimming removed 6 bases at V and 3 bases at J, with 16 bases between. The CDR3 is made up of 15 amino acids. Germline V lookup: CDR1 WSHSY, CDR2 SAAADI. CDR3 amino acids: CASRPGRSSTDTQYF. The CDR3 bases are TGCGCCAGCAGACCCGGACGGAGCAGTACAGATACGCAGTATTTT.

This clonotype was detected many times. The V gene is TRBV5-1, the J gene TRBJ2-1; unclear D gene. With 2 bases removed from V and 6 bases from J, the gap between germline ends came to 6 bases. This CDR3 region has 12 residues. In germline, CDR1 is SGHRS, CDR2 YFSETQ. The CDR3 DNA reads as TGCGCCAGCAGCTTTCGAACCAATGAGCAGTTCTTC. This sequence encodes CASSFRTNEQFF.

This clonotype was recorded at least ten times. The J gene is TRBJ1-3, the V gene TRBV5-1; D may be TRBD1 (6 bases). Germline CDR1 is SGHRS and CDR2 is YFSETQ. Trimming removed 2 bases from V and 1 base from J, with 10 bases in between. The CDR3 is made up of 15 amino acids. The CDR3 DNA sequence: TGCGCCAGCAGCTTCTCAGGGGATTCTGGAAACACCATATATTTT. This gives the protein CASSFSGDSGNTIYF.

This clonotype was recorded many times. A much larger clone lies one base from this, so it may be a read error. The chain links TRBV11-2 to TRBJ2-1; unclear D gene. V gave up 3 bases and J gave up 6 bases, with 3 bases separating them. CDR1 is SGHAT, CDR2 FQNNGV, per germline. There are 11 residues in the CDR3. The CDR3 sequence: CASSLINEQFF. CDR3 nucleotide sequence: TGTGCCAGCAGCTTGATCAATGAGCAGTTCTTC.

This clonotype has ten or more counts. The rearrangement uses TRBV5-1 and TRBJ1-1, with D possibly matching TRBD1 (5 bases). CDR3 length: 14 residues. V lost 3 bases, J lost 2 bases, and 11 bases lay in between. In germline, CDR1 is SGHRS, CDR2 YFSETQ. CDR3 residues: CASSSTGPNTEAFF. DNA for the CDR3: TGCGCCAGCAGCTCGACGGGACCTAACACTGAAGCTTTCTTT.

This clonotype was detected ten times or more. The chain couples TRBV12-3 or TRBV12-4 to TRBJ1-4; D gene uncertain. The CDR3 runs 14 residues. V was cut by 6 bases and J by 5 bases, with 13 bases left in between. The CDR3 spells CASRLRTTNEKLFF. DNA for the CDR3: TGTGCCAGCAGGCTCAGGACTACAAATGAAAAACTGTTTTTT.

This clonotype has at least ten counts. The genes are TRBV28 and TRBJ2-7; 8 nucleotides agree with TRBD1. The CDR3 length is 14 residues. CDR1 MDHEN and CDR2 SYDVKM come from the germline V gene. V shed 3 bases and J 6 bases; nucleotides not matched to a gene: 7. This CDR3 reads CASSFAAGGGEQYF. The CDR3 DNA reads TGTGCCAGCAGTTTCGCGGCAGGGGGCGGCGAGCAGTACTTC.

This clonotype was seen repeatedly, ten times or more. The rearrangement uses TRBV3-1 and TRBJ2-3; D ambiguous. Germline loops: CDR1 LGHDT, CDR2 YNNKEL (reference sequence). This CDR3 has 10 residues. Trimming pared 8 bases from V and 5 bases from J, leaving 5 bases between. The CDR3 loop reads CASGVDTQYF. As DNA, the CDR3 is TGTGCCAGCGGGGTAGATACGCAGTATTTT.

This clonotype was found many times. The V gene is TRBV7-2, the J gene TRBJ2-1, with D perhaps TRBD2 (7 bases). Looked up from germline, CDR1 is SGHTA and CDR2 is FQGNSA. V dropped 1 base and J dropped 6 bases, with 16 bases sitting between them. The CDR3 length is 16 residues. CDR3 nucleotide sequence: TGTGCCAGCAGCTTAGTTGTTTTGGGAGGGGGCAATGAGCAGTTCTTC. It yields the protein CASSLVVLGGGNEQFF.

The table lists this clonotype with many counts. CDR3 sequence (DNA): TGTGCCAGCAGTTACGAGGGGGCAGGGAGGTCCCAGTACTTC. Residues: CASSYEGAGRSQYF. This chain connects TRBV6-5 to TRBJ2-5; D may be TRBD1 (7 bases). This CDR3 is 14 amino acids long. The germline V gene encodes CDR1 MNHEY and CDR2 SVGAGI. The ends were cut back, 2 bases at V and 9 bases at J, with 16 bases in the middle.

The sample holds many counts of this clonotype. The chain links TRBV12-5 to TRBJ2-1; D possibly corresponds to TRBD1 (5 bases). The V end was cut by 6 bases, the J end by 10 bases, with 19 bases between. CDR3 length equals 14 residues. Germline-derived CDR1 and CDR2 are LGHNT and FRNRAP. The CDR3 region has the DNA TGTGCTAGTGGGTCCCTTTACAGGCCTGGAGAGCAGTTCTTC. Amino acids: CASGSLYRPGEQFF.